Below are 18 T cell receptor beta chains sequenced from a single sample in a study of blood T cell repertoires in COVID-19. Sequencing was performed with immunoSEQ multiplex PCR; in TCRdb, only in-frame clones are kept and a portion is missing. The sample yields around 190,000 clones, roughly three quarters seen once. The sample taken for sequencing was PBMCs or T cells enriched from blood (not recorded which). The receptors come from a woman between 45 and 65 years old with acute COVID-19.

This clone was observed a handful of times. The J gene is TRBJ1-5, the V gene TRBV6-4; no clear D gene. Trimming took 3 bases from V and 5 from J, leaving 11 bases between them. The CDR3 totals 14 residues. CDR1 and CDR2 (germline): MRHNA, SNTAGT. CDR3: CASSEIAGYQPQHF. The DNA of the CDR3 is TGTGCCAGCAGTGAAATTGCAGGCTATCAGCCCCAGCATTTT.

The chain couples TRBV30 to TRBJ1-2; a weak D match, TRBD1 (5 bases). Germline assignment: CDR1 GTSNPN and CDR2 SVGIG (reference sequence). This CDR3 comprises 13 residues. CDR3 sequence: CAFRAGSDYGYTF. As DNA, the CDR3 is TGTGCTTTCCGAGCAGGGTCTGACTATGGCTACACCTTC.

This clone was counted a few times. The genes are TRBV14 and TRBJ1-6; D possibly corresponds to TRBD1 (5 bases). In germline, CDR1 is SGHDN, CDR2 FVKESK. V lost 5 bases and J 7 bases, leaving 12 bases between the germline ends. The CDR3 runs to 14 residues. The CDR3 DNA is TGTGCCAGCAGCGCCCGGACAACGAATTCACCCCTCCACTTT. This sequence encodes CASSARTTNSPLHF.

A few counts support this clone. V and J are TRBV28 and TRBJ1-2; D possibly corresponds to TRBD1 (5 bases). The V end lost 7 bases, the J end lost 3 bases, and 15 bases lay between the germline ends. The CDR3 totals 14 residues. Looked up from germline, CDR1 is MDHEN and CDR2 is SYDVKM. The CDR3 DNA reads as TGTGCCAGCATCCCTTGGGGCGAAGACTATGGCTACACCTTC. Translated: CASIPWGEDYGYTF.

This clone has only a few counts. The chain couples TRBV7-2 to TRBJ1-4, with D maybe TRBD1 (5 bases). Trimming pared 5 bases from V and 0 bases from J, leaving 10 bases between. The CDR3 consists of 15 residues. The germline V gene encodes CDR1 SGHTA and CDR2 FQGNSA. CDR3 DNA: TGTGCCAGCAGCCCCGGGGGGGCAACTAATGAAAAACTGTTTTTT. Its translation: CASSPGGATNEKLFF. The entire variable domain, with the rest obtained from reference TRBV7-2 and TRBJ1-4, is as follows: GAGVSQSPSNKVTEKGKDVELRCDPISGHTALYWYRQSLGQGLEFLIYFQGNSAPDKSGLPSDRFSAERTGGSVSTLTIQRTQQEDSAVYLCASSPGGATNEKLFFGSGTQLSVL.

V is TRBV7-3 and J is TRBJ2-1; TRBD1 aligns across 8 bases. Trimming at V came to 5 bases and at J to 5 bases, leaving 8 bases not matched to a gene. Germline V gives CDR1 SGHTA, CDR2 FQGTGA. This CDR3 has 15 residues. The CDR3 here is CASSTYRGMDNEQFF. CDR3 coding DNA: TGTGCCAGCAGCACTTACAGGGGGATGGACAATGAGCAGTTCTTC. The full variable domain, rest sourced from reference TRBV7-3 and TRBJ2-1, is GAGVSQTPSNKVTEKGKYVELRCDPISGHTALYWYRQSLGQGPEFLIYFQGTGAADDSGLPNDRFFAVRPEGSVSTLKIQRTERGDSAVYLCASSTYRGMDNEQFFGPGTRLTVL.

The chain combines TRBV2 with TRBJ1-4; D uncertain. Germline assignment: CDR1 SNHLY and CDR2 FYNNEI. The CDR3 has 13 residues. V lost 6 bases and J 5 bases, leaving 10 bases between the germline ends. DNA for the CDR3: TGTGCCAGCAGGAGAAGCTCCAATGAAAAACTGTTTTTT. It specifies CASRRSSNEKLFF.

The V and J genes are TRBV7-9 and TRBJ2-2, with 8 bases matching TRBD2. V shed 5 bases and J 7 bases; nucleotides not matched to a gene: 12. The CDR3 extends over 16 amino acids. Germline loops: CDR1 SEHNR, CDR2 FQNEAQ (reference sequence). CDR3 DNA: TGTGCCAGCAGCCCACCCGACGGGGGGGCCGGCGGGGAGCTGTTTTTT. This gives the protein CASSPPDGGAGGELFF.

This chain joins TRBV7-8 and TRBJ2-7; unclear D gene. V gave up 1 base and J gave up 3 bases, with 7 bases separating them. Germline loops: CDR1 SGHVS, CDR2 FQNEAQ. The CDR3 totals 13 residues. CDR3 bases: TGTGCCAGCAGCTTAGATGGCAACTACGAGCAGTACGTC. It translates to CASSLDGNYEQYV.

The table lists this clone with a few counts. V is TRBV12-3 or TRBV12-4 and J is TRBJ1-5, with D possibly TRBD1 on 5 matching bases. This CDR3 is built from 13 residues. The V end was cut by 4 bases, the J end by 4 bases, with 8 bases between. The CDR3 region is CASSSGGNQPQHF. The CDR3 DNA reads TGTGCCAGCAGTTCGGGGGGGAATCAGCCCCAGCATTTT.

A word on this clone: Other nucleotide sequences from this sample produce the same CDR3. The rearrangement joins TRBV18 to TRBJ2-7; the D is unclear. The V end lost 3 bases, the J end lost 3 bases, and 6 bases lay between the germline ends. The V gene's germline CDR1 is KGHSH and CDR2 LQKENI. CDR3 length: 12 amino acids. CDR3 sequence: CASSPAGYEQYV. DNA of the CDR3: TGTGCCAGCTCACCGGCAGGCTACGAGCAGTACGTC.

The J gene is TRBJ2-1, the V gene TRBV4-1; 12 bases are shared with TRBD2. The V and J ends lost 0 bases and 7 bases, in that order; junction bases with no gene match: 16. This CDR3 spans 20 amino acids. Germline CDR1 reads MGHRA; CDR2 reads YSYEKL. CDR3 sequence (DNA): TGCGCCAGCAGCCAAGATCTCCTCGGGCTAGCGGGGGGGGCCGGGAATGAGCAGTTCTTC. Translated, it gives CASSQDLLGLAGGAGNEQFF.

This clone showed up just a few times. V is TRBV7-6 and J is TRBJ2-2; the D gene is possibly TRBD1 (6 bases). The V end lost 3 bases, the J end lost 1 base, and 9 bases lay between the germline ends. The CDR3 loop spans 15 amino acids. CDR1 is SGHVS and CDR2 is FNYEAQ in the germline V gene. The CDR3 loop is CASSLGRGNTGELFF. CDR3 in DNA: TGTGCCAGCAGCTTGGGCAGGGGGAACACCGGGGAGCTGTTTTTT.

This clone has only one observation. The chain combines TRBV5-8 with TRBJ2-3; perhaps TRBD1 as D (5 bases). The CDR3 is made up of 13 amino acids. V lost 10 bases to trimming and J lost 0 bases, with 12 bases between them. Germline V gene lookup returns CDR1 SGHTS and CDR2 YDEGEE. The CDR3: CAGWTPSTDTQYF. DNA of the CDR3: TGTGCCGGGTGGACACCAAGCACAGATACGCAGTATTTT. The full variable domain, rest sourced from reference TRBV5-8 and TRBJ2-3, is EAGVTQSPTHLIKTRGQQATLRCSPISGHTSVYWYQQALGLGLQFLLWYDEGEERNRGNFPPRFSGRQFPNYSSELNVNALELEDSALYLCAGWTPSTDTQYFGPGTRLTVL.

This sequence joins TRBV28 and TRBJ1-2; 9 positions agree with TRBD1. Per the germline V gene, CDR1 is MDHEN and CDR2 is SYDVKM. The CDR3 covers 18 residues. Losses at the gene ends were 6 bases for V and 2 bases for J; bases not matched to a gene: 16. The CDR3 is CASSPNRDRAWSNYGYTF. CDR3 sequence (DNA): TGTGCCAGCAGCCCGAACCGGGACAGGGCATGGTCCAACTATGGCTACACCTTC.

The genes are TRBV9 and TRBJ2-1; 10 bases map to TRBD2. J was trimmed by 4 bases and V by 0 bases; bases with no gene match: 1. The CDR3 has 15 amino acids. Germline CDR1 SGDLS, CDR2 YYNGEE. The CDR3 loop reads CASSVGLAGYNEQFF. DNA of the CDR3: TGTGCCAGCAGCGTAGGACTAGCGGGTTACAATGAGCAGTTCTTC.

This clone was observed a few times. This chain joins TRBV2 and TRBJ1-2, with TRBD1 matching 7 bases. The CDR3 consists of 19 residues. Trimming removed 3 bases from V and 0 bases from J; junction bases left unmatched: 16. Germline V CDR1 and CDR2: SNHLY, FYNNEI. DNA of the CDR3: TGTGCCAGCAGTGATATCGGGGCGTGGGACAGACAGTCTAACTATGGCTACACCTTC. Translating gives CASSDIGAWDRQSNYGYTF. The full variable domain, in which reference TRBV2 and TRBJ1-2 provide the parts outside the CDR3, is EPEVTQTPSHQVTQMGQEVILRCVPISNHLYFYWYRQILGQKVEFLVSFYNNEISEKSEIFDDQFSVERPDGSNFTLKIRSTKLEDSAMYFCASSDIGAWDRQSNYGYTFGSGTRLTVV.

This chain's CDR3 is CAISQSNTGELFF. The CDR3 DNA is TGTGCCATCTCTCAGTCGAACACCGGGGAGCTGTTTTTT. J is TRBJ2-2 and V is TRBV10-3, with D uncertain. Germline CDR1 reads ENHRY; CDR2 reads SYGVKD. There are 13 residues in the CDR3. V lost 8 bases and J lost 0, with 7 bases in between.